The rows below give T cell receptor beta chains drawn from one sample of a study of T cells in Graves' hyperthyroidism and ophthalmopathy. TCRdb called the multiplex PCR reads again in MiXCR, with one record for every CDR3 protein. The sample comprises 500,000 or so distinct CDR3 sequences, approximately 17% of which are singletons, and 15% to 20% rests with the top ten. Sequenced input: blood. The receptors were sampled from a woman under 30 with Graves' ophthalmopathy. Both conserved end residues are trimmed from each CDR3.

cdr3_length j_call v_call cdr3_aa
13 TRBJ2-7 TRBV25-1 ASSEGGVSSYEQY
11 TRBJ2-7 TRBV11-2 ASRPTSGREQY
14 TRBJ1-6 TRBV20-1 SAMDRASSYNSPLH
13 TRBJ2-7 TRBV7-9 ASSLAPSRTYEQY
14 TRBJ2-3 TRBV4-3 ASSQVTSGRADTQY
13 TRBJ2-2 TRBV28 ASSSGTSGRGELF
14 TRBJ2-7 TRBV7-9 ASSLAEGRGSYEQY
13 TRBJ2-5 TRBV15 ATSSPSSGGETQY
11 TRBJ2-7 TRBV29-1 SVPKDESYEQY
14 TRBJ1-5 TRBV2 ASSSGPRGSNQPQH
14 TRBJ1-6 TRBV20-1 SASGQEGYYNSPLH
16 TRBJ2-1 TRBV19 ASSTLAGGTIYNNEQF
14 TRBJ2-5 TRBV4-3 ASSQEGLAGKETQY
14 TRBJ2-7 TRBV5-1 ASALSGTGLSYEQY
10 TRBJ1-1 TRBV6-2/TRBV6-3 ASSQGGNEAF
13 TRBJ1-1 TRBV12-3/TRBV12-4 ASTSYRGSNTEAF
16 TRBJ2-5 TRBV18 ASSPPTRASGMVETQY
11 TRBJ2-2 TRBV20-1 SAGPFGTGELF
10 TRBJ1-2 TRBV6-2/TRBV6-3 ASSYGGYGYT
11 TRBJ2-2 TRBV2 ASTFSGTGELF
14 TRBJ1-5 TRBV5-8 ASSFSGTAVNQPQH
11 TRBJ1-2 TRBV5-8 ASSLQSSYGYT
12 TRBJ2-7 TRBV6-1 ASNVNRGQAEQY
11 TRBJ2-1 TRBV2 ASSLAPEGEQF
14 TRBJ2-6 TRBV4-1 ASSQRGGFGANVLT
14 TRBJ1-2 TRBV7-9 ASSLTLRAGAYGYT
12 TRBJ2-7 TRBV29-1 SVGRAGKYYEQY
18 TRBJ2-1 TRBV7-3 ASSLTPGVAGGGTTGEQF
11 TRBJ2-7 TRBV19 ASSTGTTYEQY
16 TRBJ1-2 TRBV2 ASILRRQGRVGNDGYT
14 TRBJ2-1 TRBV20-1 SAVPGTSGTYNEQF
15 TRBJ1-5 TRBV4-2 ASSHETGDYSNQPQH
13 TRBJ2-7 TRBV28 ASSPWRDSGYEQY
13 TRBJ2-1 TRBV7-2 ASSLVTSGSYEQF
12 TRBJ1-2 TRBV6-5 ASSYSEGVGGYT
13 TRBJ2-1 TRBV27 ASTILGGARNEQF
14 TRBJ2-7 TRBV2 ASSGGLAGPGHEQY
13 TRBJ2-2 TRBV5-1 ASSSLDRYTGELF
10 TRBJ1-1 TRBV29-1 SVEAPGAEAF
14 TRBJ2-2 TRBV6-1 ASSLPGSSNTGELF
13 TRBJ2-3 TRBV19 ASSSSLVGTDTQY
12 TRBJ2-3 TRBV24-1 ATSAGSWSYTQY